This T cell receptor beta chain was obtained from a study of cytotoxic CD8 clonotypes in ibrutinib-treated CLL. Study-level background: The cohort had 10 to 11 relapsed/refractory and some 14 treatment-naive patients, fewer than 18 IGHV unmutated. Averaging across samples gave approximately 260,000 productive templates and tens of thousands of productive rearrangements.

Study-wide results and limits: Public clonotypes (which were uncommon) either contracted or remained stable on treatment.

This clone occurred many times. Its antigen remains unknown. The same CDR3 is also encoded by other DNA sequences in this sample. The intended depth for sequencing was 1 in 200,000 to 1 in 1 million T cells. Method: immunoSEQ multiplex PCR; TCRdb's copy keeps in-frame clones and lacks some. The sample lists some 130,000 clones; around 76% were seen once. The CDR3 has 14 amino acids. V was clipped by 6 bases and J by 2 bases, with 13 bases between them. Looked up from germline, CDR1 is MNHEY and CDR2 is SMNVEV (reference sequence). This chain connects TRBV27 to TRBJ1-1, with a possible D match to TRBD1 (5 bases). The material sequenced was PBMCs, taken after 24 months of ibrutinib treatment. The sequence came from a human donor with chronic lymphocytic leukemia. CDR3 sequence (DNA): TGTGCCAGCAGCCCGGGTGGGGGTAACACTGAAGCTTTCTTT. Translation gives CASSPGGGNTEAFF.